The next 27 T cell receptor beta chains were all read from a single sample in a study of blood T cell repertoires in COVID-19. Data came from immunoSEQ multiplex PCR; TCRdb stores just in-frame clones and leaves some out. The repertoire has roughly 100,000 clones, about 88% of them found once; the top ten carry approximately 5.2%. Sample: peripheral blood. The receptors stem from a woman aged 80 or over with active COVID-19.

The chain links TRBV23-1 to TRBJ1-6, with D possibly being TRBD1 (5 bases). TRBV23-1 qualifies as an ORF whose function is uncertain. The V gene lost 0 bases and the J gene lost 8 bases, with 14 bases spanning the gap. There are 16 residues in the CDR3. CDR3 region: CASSQSIRGRDSPLHF. In DNA, the CDR3 is TGCGCCAGCAGTCAATCGATTAGGGGTAGGGATTCACCCCTCCACTTT.

This clone was detected once. The chain carries TRBV19 and TRBJ2-1; 7 bases fit TRBD1. This CDR3 spans 15 amino acids. Germline-derived CDR1 and CDR2 are LNHDA and SQIVND (reference sequence). Germline trimming cut 7 bases from V and 4 bases from J; bases unmatched to any gene: 10. CDR3 region: CASKLTGVGYNEQFF. As DNA, the CDR3 is TGTGCCAGTAAACTAACAGGGGTGGGTTACAATGAGCAGTTCTTC. Supplemented by reference TRBV19 and TRBJ2-1, the full variable domain reads DGGITQSPKYLFRKEGQNVTLSCEQNLNHDAMYWYRQDPGQGLRLIYYSQIVNDFQKGDIAEGYSVSREKKESFPLTVTSAQKNPTAFYLCASKLTGVGYNEQFFGPGTRLTVL.

This sequence joins TRBV2 and TRBJ2-3, with 10 bases identical to TRBD2. After removal of 6 bases from V and 2 bases from J, the junction contained 11 bases not matched to a gene. Germline V gene lookup returns CDR1 SNHLY and CDR2 FYNNEI. This CDR3 is built from 17 residues. In nucleotides, the CDR3 is TGTGCCAGCAGCCCCCCGCTAGCGGGAGTGTACACAGATACGCAGTATTTT. Its translation is CASSPPLAGVYTDTQYF.

The chain carries TRBV10-3 and TRBJ2-1; D is perhaps TRBD2 (7 bases). The CDR3 is made up of 13 amino acids. Trimming removed 6 bases at V and 10 bases at J, with 16 bases between. CDR1 and CDR2 from the germline V gene are ENHRY and SYGVKD. CDR3 nucleotides: TGTGCCATCAGGAGGGAGGGGGGAAACGAGCAGTTCTTC. It codes for CAIRREGGNEQFF.

J is TRBJ2-1 and V is TRBV4-3; 9 nucleotides align to TRBD1. In germline, CDR1 is LGHNA, CDR2 YSLEER. Losses at the gene ends were 4 bases for V and 8 bases for J; bases not matched to a gene: 9. The CDR3 extends over 15 amino acids. The CDR3 here is CASSPVGTGSYEQFF. CDR3 bases: TGCGCCAGCAGCCCTGTAGGGACAGGGTCTTATGAGCAGTTCTTC.

The rearrangement links TRBV29-1 to TRBJ1-6; D uncertain. The V gene lost 8 bases and the J gene lost 14 bases, with 13 bases spanning the gap. The CDR3 consists of 10 residues. Germline V CDR1 and CDR2: SQVTM, ANQGSEA. The CDR3 DNA sequence: TGCAGCTCTGACCCCAGGACCCTCCACTTT. It translates to CSSDPRTLHF.

Here the CDR3 reads CASSFSYVAQGNIQYF. CDR3 bases: TGTGCCAGCAGTTTCTCCTACGTAGCACAGGGAAACATTCAGTACTTC. The chain carries TRBV27 and TRBJ2-4; D is possibly TRBD1 (6 bases). Germline-derived CDR1 and CDR2 are MNHEY and SMNVEV (reference sequence). V was pared by 3 bases and J by 6 bases, with 18 bases between. The CDR3 runs 16 residues.

J is TRBJ2-1 and V is TRBV3-1 (or the pseudogene TRBV3-2), with 12 nucleotides matching TRBD1. After removal of 4 bases from V and 6 bases from J, the junction contained 4 bases not matched to a gene. Germline V lookup: CDR1 LGHDT, CDR2 YNNKEL (reference sequence). The CDR3 is made up of 15 amino acids. The CDR3 loop reads CASSPGQGACNEQFF. In DNA, the CDR3 is TGTGCCAGCAGCCCGGGACAGGGGGCGTGCAATGAGCAGTTCTTC.

The rearrangement links TRBV19 to TRBJ2-5, with D tentatively TRBD2 (5 bases). Per the germline V gene, CDR1 is LNHDA and CDR2 is SQIVND (reference sequence). V lost 7 bases and J lost 4, with 16 bases in between. There are 14 residues in the CDR3. The CDR3 DNA is TGTGCCAGTAAGGAGGCGCCTTTTTTAGAGACCCAGTACTTC. It specifies CASKEAPFLETQYF.

The J gene is TRBJ1-3, the V gene TRBV3-1 (or the pseudogene TRBV3-2); D is ambiguous. The CDR3 consists of 16 residues. The V gene lost 2 bases and the J gene lost 1 base, with 12 bases spanning the gap. CDR1 LGHDT and CDR2 YNNKEL come from the germline V gene (reference sequence). CDR3 nucleotide sequence: TGTGCCAGCAGCCAACATGACGGAGATTCTGGAAACACCATATATTTT. Amino acids: CASSQHDGDSGNTIYF.

The chain recombines TRBV20-1 with TRBJ1-2, with 8 bases identical to TRBD1. With V trimmed by 5 bases and J by 5 bases, 7 bases remained unmatched. The germline gives CDR1 DFQATT, CDR2 SNEGSKA (reference sequence). CDR3 length: 13 amino acids. The DNA of the CDR3 is TGCAGTGCTGGTGGACAGGGAGGATATGGCTACACCTTC. Its protein is CSAGGQGGYGYTF.

The chain carries TRBV18 and TRBJ1-4, with D perhaps TRBD1 (6 bases). The ends were cut back, 5 bases at V and 0 bases at J, with 10 bases in the middle. CDR3 length: 15 residues. The germline V gene encodes CDR1 KGHSH and CDR2 LQKENI. The CDR3: CASSSGHPTNEKLFF. The CDR3 nucleotides read TGTGCCAGCTCATCGGGACACCCAACTAATGAAAAACTGTTTTTT.

The chain uses TRBV9 and TRBJ2-3, with a weak D call TRBD2 (5 bases). The CDR3 runs to 15 residues. V shed 0 bases and J shed 1 base, with 9 bases lying between them. CDR1 is SGDLS and CDR2 is YYNGEE in the germline V gene. The CDR3: CASSVDGVGTDTQYF. CDR3 sequence (DNA): TGTGCCAGCAGCGTAGACGGGGTCGGCACAGATACGCAGTATTTT.

CDR3 nucleotides: TGTGCCAGCAGTCAAGCGGGAGGAGGGGAGACCCAGTACTTC. Its translation: CASSQAGGGETQYF. The rearrangement joins TRBV27 to TRBJ2-5; the match to TRBD2 covers 9 bases. Germline-derived CDR1 and CDR2 are MNHEY and SMNVEV (reference sequence). Trimming cost V 5 bases and J 5 bases; bases outside gene matches: 6. The CDR3 is 14 amino acids.

The chain carries TRBV28 and TRBJ1-2; D perhaps matches TRBD1 (6 bases). With 3 bases removed from V and 8 bases from J, the gap between germline ends came to 19 bases. The CDR3 has 15 amino acids. Per germline, CDR1 MDHEN and CDR2 SYDVKM. The DNA for the CDR3 is TGTGCCAGCAGTTTCCCTCAGGGGAGACGGGTAGGCTACACCTTC. Translation gives CASSFPQGRRVGYTF.

This chain links TRBV6-5 with TRBJ2-1; tentative D call: TRBD2 (6 bases). This CDR3 contains 15 residues. Germline CDR1 and CDR2: MNHEY and SVGAGI. V was pared by 6 bases and J by 2 bases, with 14 bases between. CDR3 region: CASSPGTLTYNEQFF. The CDR3 bases are TGTGCCAGCAGCCCCGGGACTTTAACCTACAATGAGCAGTTCTTC.

The V and J genes are TRBV7-8 and TRBJ2-7; 8 bases are shared with TRBD2. Germline V lookup: CDR1 SGHVS, CDR2 FQNEAQ. V trimming: 5 bases; J trimming: 3 bases; junction bases outside the gene matches: 12. This CDR3 has 16 amino acids. The CDR3: CASSPRGGRSNYEQYF. The CDR3 region has the DNA TGTGCCAGCAGCCCCCGGGGGGGGCGGAGCAACTACGAGCAGTACTTC.

The V gene is TRBV6-5, the J gene TRBJ2-7, with 10 positions matching TRBD2. The CDR3 spans 14 residues. Germline V gene data show CDR1 as MNHEY and CDR2 as SVGAGI. The trim removed 6 bases at V and 5 bases at J, leaving 7 bases unmatched. CDR3 region: CASRVGLAVDEQYF. The DNA for the CDR3 is TGTGCCAGCAGAGTCGGACTAGCGGTCGACGAGCAGTACTTC.

This clone was counted once. This sequence joins TRBV19 and TRBJ2-3; D is undetermined. Per the germline V gene, CDR1 is LNHDA and CDR2 is SQIVND (reference sequence). Between the trimmed V and J ends, which lost 5 bases and 0 bases, there was a span of 15 bases. This CDR3 contains 16 residues. The CDR3 loop is CASSRLARSSTDTQYF. The CDR3, as DNA: TGTGCCAGTAGTCGATTAGCAAGGTCCAGCACAGATACGCAGTATTTT.

The genes are TRBV12-3 or TRBV12-4 and TRBJ2-7; 7 bases match TRBD1. The CDR3 is 13 amino acids. V was pared by 4 bases and J by 6 bases, with 6 bases of the junction left unmatched. CDR3 in DNA: TGTGCCAGCAGTTCCGGACAGGTTTCCGAGCAGTACTTC. Translating gives CASSSGQVSEQYF.

The J gene is TRBJ2-6, the V gene TRBV4-2; 12 nucleotides align to TRBD1. This CDR3 contains 18 residues. With V trimmed by 0 bases and J by 3 bases, 3 bases remained unmatched. Per germline, CDR1 LGHNA and CDR2 YNFKEQ. CDR3 amino acids: CASSQDWDRGHGANVLTF. CDR3 bases: TGTGCCAGCAGCCAAGATTGGGACAGGGGGCATGGGGCCAACGTCCTGACTTTC.

This chain uses TRBV11-2 with TRBJ1-1, with D unclear. The CDR3 length is 14 residues. V was trimmed by 5 bases and J by 11 bases, leaving 21 bases between them. Germline V gene lookup returns CDR1 SGHAT and CDR2 FQNNGV. CDR3 sequence (DNA): TGTGCCAGCAGCCGTATCCAGCCCGGGATGTCGGCTTTCTTT. Encoded protein: CASSRIQPGMSAFF.

This clone showed up just a few times. V is TRBV3-1 (or the pseudogene TRBV3-2) and J is TRBJ2-7; 14 positions agree with TRBD2. Germline CDR1 reads LGHDT; CDR2 reads YNNKEL (reference sequence). This CDR3 region has 20 residues. The J segment lost 6 bases and the V segment lost 0 bases, leaving 16 bases of the junction unmatched. The CDR3 here is CASSQDLTSGRAGDKFEQYF. Written as DNA, the CDR3 is TGTGCCAGCAGCCAAGATCTGACTAGCGGGAGGGCCGGGGATAAATTCGAGCAGTACTTC.

This chain connects TRBV2 to TRBJ2-7; D is undetermined. Looked up from germline, CDR1 is SNHLY and CDR2 is FYNNEI. The CDR3 has 16 residues. V shed 3 bases and J shed 2 bases, with 17 bases lying between them. CDR3 region: CASSDNWSAEAYEQYF. For the CDR3, the DNA is TGTGCCAGCAGTGACAATTGGAGCGCTGAGGCCTACGAGCAGTACTTC.

This chain connects TRBV20-1 to TRBJ2-3; D not certain. Trimming stripped 5 bases from V and 8 bases from J, with 11 bases between. The CDR3 spans 11 residues. Germline CDR1 DFQATT, CDR2 SNEGSKA (reference sequence). This chain's CDR3 is CSALSRSTQYF. In nucleotides, the CDR3 is TGCAGTGCTCTTTCTAGGAGTACGCAGTATTTT.

The CDR3 DNA reads as TGTGCCAGCACCGAACAGGGGGCCCTTGACGAGCCCCAGCATTTT. As protein: CASTEQGALDEPQHF. The chain recombines TRBV6-6 with TRBJ1-5, with 9 bases lining up with TRBD1. CDR1 is MNHNY and CDR2 is SVGAGI in the germline V gene (reference sequence). The V and J ends lost 7 bases and 8 bases, in that order; junction bases with no gene match: 12. CDR3 length: 15 amino acids.

This chain's CDR3 is CASSKGLAQEQYF. For the CDR3, the DNA is TGTGCCAGCAGCAAGGGACTAGCGCAAGAGCAGTACTTC. This chain links TRBV5-4 with TRBJ2-7; 10 bases match TRBD2. CDR1 is SGHNT, CDR2 YYREEE, per germline (reference sequence). J gave up 7 bases and V 4 bases, and 5 bases lay outside the gene matches. The CDR3 covers 13 residues.